This TCR beta chain originates from a study of control samples from healthy donors and cancer patients. From germline, CDR1 is SGHTA and CDR2 FQGNSA. V gave up 2 bases and J gave up 6 bases, with 10 bases separating them. This CDR3 has 14 amino acids. Generated by immunoSEQ multiplex PCR, the TCRdb table keeps only in-frame clones and is missing some. Among about 180,000 clones listed, about 90% were seen once. The sequence was collected from a woman aged 50 to 60 in good health. This chain connects TRBV7-2 to TRBJ1-4; D gene uncertain. Material for sequencing was blood. The CDR3 is CASSLWVHDEKLFF. Here the CDR3 DNA reads TGTGCCAGCAGCTTATGGGTACACGATGAAAAACTGTTTTTT.